In its sample, the clone carrying this T cell receptor beta chain was seen once. The record originates from a study of blood T cell repertoires in COVID-19. Study as a whole: Specimens from acute and convalescent COVID-19 originated in the United States, Italy and Spain. PBMCs, B-cell-depleted T cells, or T cells provided the cDNA or gDNA that made up the material.

Germline lookup yields CDR1 SGHRS and CDR2 YFSETQ. The CDR3 is made up of 13 amino acids. Trimming removed 1 base at V and 4 bases at J, with 8 bases between. Methods used by the authors: Reference gene primer amplification in the assay estimated nucleated cell counts. Sequenced by immunoSEQ multiplex PCR; TCRdb stores in-frame clones only, minus some. V and J calls and clone size are copied from that table; D and trimming were computed from the DNA. The table lists roughly 42,000 clones, 90% of them singletons. This TCR was sampled from a man in his fifties or sixties with active COVID-19. The J gene is TRBJ2-5, the V gene TRBV5-1; D unresolved. Input material: peripheral blood. CDR3 bases: TGCGCCAGCAGCTTGTATCCTCGAGAGACCCAGTACTTC. It encodes CASSLYPRETQYF.